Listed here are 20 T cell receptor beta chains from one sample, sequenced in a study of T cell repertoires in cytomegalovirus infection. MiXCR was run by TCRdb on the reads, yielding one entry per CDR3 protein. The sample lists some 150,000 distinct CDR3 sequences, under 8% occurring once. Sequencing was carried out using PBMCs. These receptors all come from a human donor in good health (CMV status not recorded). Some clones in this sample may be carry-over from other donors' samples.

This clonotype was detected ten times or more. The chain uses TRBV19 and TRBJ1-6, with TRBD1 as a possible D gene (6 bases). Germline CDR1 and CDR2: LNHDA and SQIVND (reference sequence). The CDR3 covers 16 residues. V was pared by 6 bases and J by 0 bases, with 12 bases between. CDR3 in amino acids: CASRTTGSSYNSPLHF. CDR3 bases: TGTGCCAGTAGGACGACAGGAAGCTCCTATAATTCACCCCTCCACTTT.

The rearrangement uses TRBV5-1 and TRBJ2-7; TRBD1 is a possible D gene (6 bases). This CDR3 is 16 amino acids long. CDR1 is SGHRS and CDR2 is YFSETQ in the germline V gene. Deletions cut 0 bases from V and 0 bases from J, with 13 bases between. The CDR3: CASSLAGQGNSYEQYF. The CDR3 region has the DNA TGCGCCAGCAGCTTGGCCGGGCAGGGGAACTCCTACGAGCAGTACTTC.

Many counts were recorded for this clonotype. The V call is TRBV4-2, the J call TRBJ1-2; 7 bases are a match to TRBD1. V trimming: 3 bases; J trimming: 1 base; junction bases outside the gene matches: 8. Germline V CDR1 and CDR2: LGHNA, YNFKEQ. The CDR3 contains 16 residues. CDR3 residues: CASSHISGGVNYGYTF. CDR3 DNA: TGTGCCAGCAGCCATATTTCAGGGGGGGTTAACTATGGCTACACCTTC.

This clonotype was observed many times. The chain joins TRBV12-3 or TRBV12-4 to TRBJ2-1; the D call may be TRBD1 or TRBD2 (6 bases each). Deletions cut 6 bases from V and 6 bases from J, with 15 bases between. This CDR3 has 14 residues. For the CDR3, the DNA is TGTGCCAGCAGAGGGGGGTCCTCAAGCAATGAGCAGTTCTTC. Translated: CASRGGSSSNEQFF.

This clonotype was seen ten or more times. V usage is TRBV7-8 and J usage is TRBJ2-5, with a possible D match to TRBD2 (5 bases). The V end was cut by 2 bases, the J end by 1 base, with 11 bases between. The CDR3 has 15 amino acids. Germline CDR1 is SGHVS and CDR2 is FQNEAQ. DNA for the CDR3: TGTGCCAGCAGCTTATCGTCCGGGATCCAAGAGACCCAGTACTTC. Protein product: CASSLSSGIQETQYF.

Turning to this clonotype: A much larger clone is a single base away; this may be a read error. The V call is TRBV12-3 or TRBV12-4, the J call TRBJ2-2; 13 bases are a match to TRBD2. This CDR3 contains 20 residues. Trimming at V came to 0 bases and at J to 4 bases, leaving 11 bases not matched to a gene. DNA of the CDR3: TGTGCCAGCAGTTTAGCGAGACTAGCGGGGGGCCACGCGAGCACCGGGGAGCTGTTTTTT. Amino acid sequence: CASSLARLAGGHASTGELFF.

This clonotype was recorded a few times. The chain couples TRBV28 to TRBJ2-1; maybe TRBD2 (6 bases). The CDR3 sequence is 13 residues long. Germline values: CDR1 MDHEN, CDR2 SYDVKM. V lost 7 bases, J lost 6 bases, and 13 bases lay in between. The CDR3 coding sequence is TGTGCCAGCAATCAGGAGGGTTTCAATGAGCAGTTCTTC. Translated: CASNQEGFNEQFF.

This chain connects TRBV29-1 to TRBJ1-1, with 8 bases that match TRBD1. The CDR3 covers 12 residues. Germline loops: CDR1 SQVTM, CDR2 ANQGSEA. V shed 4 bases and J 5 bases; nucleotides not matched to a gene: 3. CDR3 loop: CSVARGRTEAFF. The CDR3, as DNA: TGCAGCGTTGCCAGGGGGCGGACTGAAGCTTTCTTT.

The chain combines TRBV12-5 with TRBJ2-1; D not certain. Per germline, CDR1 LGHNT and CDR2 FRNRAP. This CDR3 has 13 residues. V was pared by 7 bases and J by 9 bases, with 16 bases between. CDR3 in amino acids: CASVQLPFPEQFF. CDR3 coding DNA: TGTGCTAGTGTCCAGCTCCCGTTTCCTGAGCAGTTCTTC.

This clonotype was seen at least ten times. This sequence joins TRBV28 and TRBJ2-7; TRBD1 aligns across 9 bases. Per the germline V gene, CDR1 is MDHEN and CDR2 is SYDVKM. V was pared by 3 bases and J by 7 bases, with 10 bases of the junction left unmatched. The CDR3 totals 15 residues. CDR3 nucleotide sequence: TGTGCCAGCAGTTTGTCCGGGACAGGGAGTAAGGAGCAGTACTTC. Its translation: CASSLSGTGSKEQYF.

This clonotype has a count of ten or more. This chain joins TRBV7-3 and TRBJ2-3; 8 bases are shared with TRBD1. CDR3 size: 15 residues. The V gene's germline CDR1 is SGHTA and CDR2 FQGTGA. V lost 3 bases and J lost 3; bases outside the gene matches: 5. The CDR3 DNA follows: TGTGCCAGCAGCTTCGGGACAGGATGGACAGATACGCAGTATTTT. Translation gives CASSFGTGWTDTQYF.

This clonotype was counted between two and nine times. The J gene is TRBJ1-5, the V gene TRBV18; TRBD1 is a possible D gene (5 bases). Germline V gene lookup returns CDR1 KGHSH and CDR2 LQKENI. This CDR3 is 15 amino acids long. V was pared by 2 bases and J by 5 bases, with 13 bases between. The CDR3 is CASSPRSREDQPQHF. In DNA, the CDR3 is TGTGCCAGCTCACCAAGGTCCAGGGAGGATCAGCCCCAGCATTTT.

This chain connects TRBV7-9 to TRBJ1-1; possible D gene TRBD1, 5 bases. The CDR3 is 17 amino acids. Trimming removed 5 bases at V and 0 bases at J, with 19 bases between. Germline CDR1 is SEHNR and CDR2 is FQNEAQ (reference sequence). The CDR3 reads CASSPRDGSVMNTEAFF. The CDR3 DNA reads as TGTGCCAGCAGCCCCCGGGACGGATCGGTGATGAACACTGAAGCTTTCTTT.

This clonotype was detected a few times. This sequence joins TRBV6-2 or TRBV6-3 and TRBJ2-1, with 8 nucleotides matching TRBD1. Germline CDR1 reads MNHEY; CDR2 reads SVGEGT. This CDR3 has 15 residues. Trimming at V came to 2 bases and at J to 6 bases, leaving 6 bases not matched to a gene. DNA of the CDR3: TGTGCCAGCAGTTACGGCAGGGGGCGTACCAATGAGCAGTTCTTC. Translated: CASSYGRGRTNEQFF.

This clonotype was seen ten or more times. CDR3 sequence reads: CASSSGVGEQYF. The CDR3 nucleotides read TGTGCCAGCAGCTCAGGGGTGGGCGAGCAGTACTTC. The V and J genes are TRBV7-8 and TRBJ2-7, with D perhaps matching TRBD1 (6 bases). The CDR3 loop spans 12 amino acids. Looked up from germline, CDR1 is SGHVS and CDR2 is FQNEAQ. Trimming left V 4 bases short and J 6 bases short, with 10 bases between. The whole variable domain, filled in from reference TRBV7-8 and TRBJ2-7, reads GAGVSQSPRYKVAKRGQDVALRCDPISGHVSLFWYQQALGQGPEFLTYFQNEAQLDKSGLPSDRFFAERPEGSVSTLKIQRTQQEDSAVYLCASSSGVGEQYFGPGTRLTVT.

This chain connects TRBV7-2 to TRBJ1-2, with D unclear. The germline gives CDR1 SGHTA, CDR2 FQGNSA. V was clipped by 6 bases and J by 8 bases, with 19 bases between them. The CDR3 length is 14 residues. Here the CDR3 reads CASRDSGRFAGYTF. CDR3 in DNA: TGTGCCAGCAGAGATTCCGGGCGCTTCGCAGGCTACACCTTC.

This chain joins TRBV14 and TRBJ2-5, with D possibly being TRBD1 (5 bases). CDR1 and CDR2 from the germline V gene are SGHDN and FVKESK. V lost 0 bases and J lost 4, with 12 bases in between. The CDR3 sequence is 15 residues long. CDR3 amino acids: CASSQDRRGGETQYF. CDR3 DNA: TGTGCCAGCAGCCAAGATAGAAGGGGTGGAGAGACCCAGTACTTC.

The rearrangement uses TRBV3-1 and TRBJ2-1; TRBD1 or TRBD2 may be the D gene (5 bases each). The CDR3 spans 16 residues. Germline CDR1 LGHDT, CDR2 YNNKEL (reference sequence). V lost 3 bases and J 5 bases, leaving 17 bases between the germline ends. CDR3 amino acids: CASSQDGTRGDNEQFF. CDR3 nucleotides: TGTGCCAGCAGCCAGGACGGGACCCGCGGAGACAATGAGCAGTTCTTC.

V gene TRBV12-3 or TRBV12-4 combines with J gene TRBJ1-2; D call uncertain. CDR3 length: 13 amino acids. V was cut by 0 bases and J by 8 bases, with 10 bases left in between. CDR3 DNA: TGTGCCAGCAGTTTAGCCCAAGCAGGCGGCTACACCTTC. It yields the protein CASSLAQAGGYTF.

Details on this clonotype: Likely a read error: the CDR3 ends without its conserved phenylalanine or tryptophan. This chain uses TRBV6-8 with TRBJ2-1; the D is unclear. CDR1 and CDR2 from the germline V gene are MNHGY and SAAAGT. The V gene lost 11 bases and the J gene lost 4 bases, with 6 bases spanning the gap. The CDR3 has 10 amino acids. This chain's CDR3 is CALGYNEQFS. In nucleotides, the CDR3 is TGTGCCCTAGGGTACAATGAGCAGTTCTCC.